This TCR beta chain was obtained from a study of T cells in narcolepsy (dated by TCRdb to the late 2010s). Some background on the complete study: Patients with narcolepsy type 1 or type 2 (NT1, NT2) and healthy control donors were enrolled in the study. The study sought autoreactive T cells targeting hypocretin neuron self-antigens (hypocretin, TRIB2) in narcolepsy patients, using TCR Vbeta sequencing to track clonotypes in blood and CSF. Findings and caveats that apply to the study as a whole: Patients and controls had comparable numbers of sequenced blood memory CD4+ clonotypes, averaging about 37,000 and 33,000, respectively. According to the report, autoreactive clonotypes were detected serially in the blood of the same patients and of different patients, but not in healthy controls. Certain blood memory CD4+ repertoires from patients and controls had no sequences that matched autoreactive T cell clones. HCRT-specific and TRIB2-specific autoreactive clonotypes were highlighted in plots that compared CD4+ T cell clonotypes in CSF versus blood from the same patient.

The library was generated by the immunoSEQ multiplex PCR assay. Entries here come from immuneACCESS through TCRdb and include only in-frame sequences with V and J called. Some clones fail to appear in such tables; in the studies checked, an unresolved V gene covers under half of the shortfall, and the cause of the remainder is unknown. Present in this sample are 20,000 to 25,000 clones, roughly four fifths of which were seen just once. The ten largest clones take up approximately 1.3% of the sample. The CDR3 goes from the cysteine to the phenylalanine over 15 residues. Only the CDR3 portion is preserved as DNA: 45 bases, with reading frame beginning at the first base. According to the germline V gene (reference sequence), CDR1 reads MNHEY and CDR2 reads SMNVEV. V drops 0 bases and J drops 3 bases, leaving 9 bases in between. Concerning this clone itself: Its recognized antigen is unknown. Qualities for individual bases were not recorded, and no much larger clone is one base off.

For TCR Vbeta sequencing, memory CD4+ T cells were sorted ex vivo from the peripheral blood of both healthy controls and narcolepsy patients. The sample consisted of CD45RA- memory CD4+ T cells from PBMCs. This sample's cell subset or site label indicates: memory T cells sorted ex vivo from peripheral blood. This clonotype was sampled from a human donor with narcolepsy. The chain links TRBV27 with TRBJ1-5, with no D gene named confidently. This receptor carries the CDR3 CASSLSGFDNQPQHF. The nucleotide sequence is given as TGTGCCAGCAGTTTATCTGGGTTTGACAATCAGCCCCAGCATTTT.